What follows are 11 T cell receptor beta chains derived from one specimen sequenced in a study of control samples from healthy donors and cancer patients (dated by TCRdb to 2018 to 2021). Preparation of the library involved the immunoSEQ multiplex PCR assay. TCRdb holds this immuneACCESS table with in-frame rearrangements only. Some clones are missing; in checked studies, unresolved V genes explain under half, and the rest has no known cause. The sample yields about 180,000 clones; approximately 94% were counted once. More than 1.3% of the sample belongs to the ten largest clones. The sequencing sample was made of blood. The receptors were sampled from a man aged 25 to 45 in good health.

The chain uses TRBV30 and TRBJ2-1, with 11 bases lining up with TRBD2. CDR3 length: 15 residues. V shed 4 bases and J 0 bases; nucleotides not matched to a gene: 2. Per the germline V gene, CDR1 is GTSNPN and CDR2 is SVGIG (reference sequence). CDR3 protein: CAWTSGRSSYNEQFF. CDR3 sequence (DNA): TGTGCCTGGACTAGCGGGAGGAGCTCCTACAATGAGCAGTTCTTC.

Written as DNA, the CDR3 is TGTGCCAGCAGCCCTGCATTTTTAGGACAGGCAAACTATGGCTACACCTTC. Encoded protein: CASSPAFLGQANYGYTF. The chain is built from TRBV7-9 and TRBJ1-2; 7 positions match TRBD1. Trimming at V came to 5 bases and at J to 2 bases, leaving 14 bases not matched to a gene. CDR3 size: 17 residues. Germline V CDR1 and CDR2: SEHNR, FQNEAQ (reference sequence).

In DNA form, the CDR3 reads TGTGCCACCAGCAGAGTTTTGGGACAGGCGGTTCGGGGGGGATACGAGCAGTACTTC. Translating gives CATSRVLGQAVRGGYEQYF. The chain carries TRBV15 and TRBJ2-7; D tentatively fits TRBD1 or TRBD2 (8 bases each). Germline V gives CDR1 LNHNV, CDR2 YYDKDF (reference sequence). V dropped 1 base and J dropped 4 bases, with 26 bases sitting between them. The CDR3 is 19 amino acids.

The chain joins TRBV7-2 to TRBJ2-5; D uncertain. V lost 3 bases and J lost 7, with 15 bases in between. The CDR3 has 14 amino acids. Germline V gives CDR1 SGHTA, CDR2 FQGNSA. CDR3 sequence (DNA): TGTGCCAGCAGCTTGAGTACTTTACCGGGGACCCAGTACTTC. Its protein product is CASSLSTLPGTQYF.

The V and J genes are TRBV2 and TRBJ1-2, with TRBD1 identical over 9 bases. Germline CDR1 is SNHLY and CDR2 is FYNNEI. This CDR3 has 13 residues. Losses at the gene ends were 6 bases for V and 8 bases for J; bases not matched to a gene: 7. The CDR3 DNA follows: TGTGCCAGCAGGTCACAGGGGGCGAGGGGCTACACCTTC. It is translated as CASRSQGARGYTF.

This chain joins TRBV7-9 and TRBJ2-7; D possibly corresponds to TRBD1 (7 bases). Trimming pared 5 bases from V and 0 bases from J, leaving 11 bases between. The CDR3 spans 14 residues. Germline assignment: CDR1 SEHNR and CDR2 FQNEAQ (reference sequence). The DNA for the CDR3 is TGTGCCAGCAGCCCAGGGGGGCGCTCCTACGAGCAGTACTTC. This gives the protein CASSPGGRSYEQYF.

The chain recombines TRBV5-1 with TRBJ1-5; no clear D gene. Trimming removed 0 bases from V and 7 bases from J, with 14 bases in between. The CDR3 spans 15 residues. Germline V lookup: CDR1 SGHRS, CDR2 YFSETQ. The CDR3 here is CASSLEYGRGQPQHF. For the CDR3, the DNA is TGCGCCAGCAGCTTGGAGTACGGGAGAGGGCAGCCCCAGCATTTT.

The J gene is TRBJ2-3, the V gene TRBV6-5; possibly TRBD1 for D (7 bases). V lost 10 bases and J 4 bases, leaving 21 bases between the germline ends. The germline CDR1 and CDR2 sequences are MNHEY and SVGAGI. The CDR3 covers 15 residues. The CDR3 region is CATQDGQGGADTQYF. In DNA form, the CDR3 reads TGTGCCACCCAGGATGGTCAGGGGGGCGCAGATACGCAGTATTTT.

The CDR3 sequence is CASSFRRFRGSYNSPLHF. Here the CDR3 DNA reads TGTGCCAGCAGCTTTCGTCGGTTCCGGGGCTCCTATAATTCACCCCTCCACTTT. The chain is built from TRBV7-2 and TRBJ1-6; D remains ambiguous. Germline CDR1 and CDR2: SGHTA and FQGNSA. This CDR3 has 18 amino acids. Trimming cost V 3 bases and J 0 bases, with 15 bases left between them.

The rearrangement uses TRBV9 and TRBJ2-7; either TRBD1 or TRBD2 may supply D (5 bases each). This CDR3 is 13 amino acids long. Between the trimmed V and J ends, which lost 6 bases and 0 bases, there was a span of 10 bases. Looked up from germline, CDR1 is SGDLS and CDR2 is YYNGEE. The CDR3 DNA sequence: TGTGCCAGCAACCGGGACGGCTCCTACGAGCAGTACTTC. It translates to CASNRDGSYEQYF.

The chain recombines TRBV11-2 with TRBJ2-5; TRBD2 aligns across 7 bases. CDR3 length equals 15 residues. Germline-derived CDR1 and CDR2 are SGHAT and FQNNGV. Trimming took 1 base from V and 1 from J; bases not matched to a gene: 3. This CDR3 reads CASSLGIAGQETQYF. The CDR3 bases are TGTGCCAGCAGCTTAGGGATAGCGGGCCAAGAGACCCAGTACTTC.